The present T cell receptor (beta chain) was sequenced within a study of cytotoxic CD8 clonotypes in ibrutinib-treated CLL (dated by TCRdb to the early 2020s). For the wider study: The cohort had ten to twelve relapsed/refractory and roughly 15 treatment-naive patients; some 17 were IGHV unmutated. Responses were partial in 24 patients and complete in 2; after median roughly 69 months follow-up, approximately 15 stayed in remission and roughly twelve progressed. Samples at response were collected after a median of about 12 months of treatment, with a range of 6 to 36 months. On average, each sample had roughly 260,000 productive templates and tens of thousands of productive rearrangements. Longitudinal samples were obtainable from about 30% of the 86 participants in the trial. Cryopreserved peripheral blood mononuclear cells were obtained prior to treatment, at the time of response, and at either disease progression or sustained remission. Every sample from remission and from progressive disease was obtained while the patients were still on ibrutinib.

With regard to this clone: Its antigen target is currently unknown. No much larger clone is present one base from it, and per-base qualities are unavailable.

The intended sense of this specimen's time point label: about twelve months on ibrutinib. For TCR beta library preparation, 1.5 to 2 micrograms of genomic DNA was extracted from cryopreserved PBMCs. Longitudinal blood samples from CLL patients receiving ibrutinib monotherapy were subjected to high-throughput TCR beta sequencing. The patients took part in an open-label, single-center phase 2 trial of ibrutinib monotherapy. From the cysteine through the phenylalanine, the CDR3 covers 15 amino acids. The read is trimmed to its CDR3 DNA, 45 bases read in frame from base 1. The germline V gene specifies MNHEY as CDR1 and SVGAGI as CDR2. V drops 6 bases and J drops 2 bases, leaving 16 bases in between. The investigation overall reported the following: Public clonotypes were rare and either shrank or stayed stable during treatment, and the rise in clonality at ibrutinib response reflected expansion of private clonotypes. Sustained-remission and progressing patients did not have matched sampling times, and lymph node repertoires were not examined. Baseline clonality exceeded that of age-matched healthy donors and correlated strongly with circulating CD8+ T-cell counts. An increase in clonality was observed at ibrutinib response, with clonality remaining stable during sustained remission and falling back toward baseline at progression.

Each clonotype received, on average, around 10x coverage in deep resolution sequencing performed on a MiSeq, where the target depth lay between 1 in 1 million and 1 in 200,000 T cells. The immunoSEQ hsTCRB Kit was used to generate the TCR beta libraries. The paper's data handling went like this. The data were analyzed with ImmunoSEQ Analyzer and ImmunoSEQ Data Assistant, and V, D and J gene assignments followed IMGT definitions. Clonality was computed as one minus normalized Shannon entropy of productive rearrangement frequencies, ranging from 0 to 1. Public clonotype analysis was restricted to overrepresented clonotypes comprising at least 0.05% of each patient's repertoire. Approximately 13 age-matched healthy donor repertoires from immuneACCESS served as clonality controls. TCRdb holds this immuneACCESS table with in-frame rearrangements only. Some clones are missing; in checked studies, unresolved V genes explain under half, and the rest has no known cause. V and J calls and clone size are copied from that table; D and trimming were computed from the DNA. The sample table holds 150,000 or so clones, of which 79% were seen once. More than 10% of the sample comes from the top ten.

The TCR was taken from a human donor with chronic lymphocytic leukemia. The V and J genes are TRBV6-5 and TRBJ1-1, with an unclear D gene assignment. The sequenced sample was PBMCs, obtained after 12 months of ibrutinib treatment. The CDR3 has the sequence CASRKSFGDNTEAFF. The base sequence is TGTGCCAGCAGGAAAAGCTTCGGCGATAACACTGAAGCTTTCTTT.